One and the same sample provided the 18 T cell receptor beta chains below, sequenced in a study of shared clonotypes between healthy human individuals. CD8 cells classed as naive were CD45RO-negative and positively selected for CCR7, excluding terminally differentiated effector memory CD45RA+ cells. Clones were read by immunoSEQ multiplex PCR, and TCRdb kept only the in-frame ones, dropping some. The table shows nearly 2 million clones, with about 95% occurring only once. The sample consisted of naive CD8+ T cells sorted from blood. The source is a man younger than 35 in good health.

V usage is TRBV5-8 and J usage is TRBJ1-6, with no clear D. This CDR3 has 17 amino acids. In germline, CDR1 is SGHTS, CDR2 YDEGEE. Between the trimmed V and J ends, which lost 4 bases and 3 bases, there was a span of 17 bases. The CDR3 DNA reads as TGTGCCAGCAGCATGTGGGAGGATCCTAGCTATAATTCACCCCTCCACTTT. Its protein product is CASSMWEDPSYNSPLHF.

This chain connects TRBV5-4 to TRBJ1-6; TRBD1 might be the D (6 bases). There are 14 residues in the CDR3. Germline values: CDR1 SGHNT, CDR2 YYREEE (reference sequence). V was clipped by 0 bases and J by 8 bases, with 9 bases between them. For the CDR3, the DNA is TGTGCCAGCAGCTTGGGGGGGGCGTATTCACCCCTCCACTTT. This codes for CASSLGGAYSPLHF.

The J gene is TRBJ1-6, the V gene TRBV13; maybe TRBD1 (6 bases). Trimming took 3 bases from V and 7 from J, leaving 13 bases between them. The CDR3 sequence is 15 residues long. Germline-derived CDR1 and CDR2 are PRHDT and FYEKMQ (reference sequence). CDR3 sequence (DNA): TGTGCCAGCAGCTTTTCCGGGACAAAAAATTCACCCCTCCACTTT. Translation: CASSFSGTKNSPLHF.

The rearrangement uses TRBV9 and TRBJ2-5; D remains ambiguous. V lost 0 bases, J lost 5 bases, and 11 bases lay in between. The CDR3 sequence is 14 residues long. Germline V gene sequence: CDR1 SGDLS, CDR2 YYNGEE. CDR3 residues: CASSVGGSAETQYF. In DNA, the CDR3 is TGTGCCAGCAGCGTAGGTGGCTCCGCCGAGACCCAGTACTTC.

The rearrangement joins TRBV7-9 to TRBJ1-2; maybe TRBD1 (5 bases). The CDR3 has 17 amino acids. Deletions cut 5 bases from V and 8 bases from J, with 27 bases between. Germline V CDR1 and CDR2: SEHNR, FQNEAQ (reference sequence). CDR3 sequence reads: CASSPPRGVLTAGGYTF. CDR3 bases: TGTGCCAGCAGCCCGCCCCGGGGGGTTCTAACAGCCGGGGGCTACACCTTC.

The chain links TRBV25-1 to TRBJ1-2; TRBD1 matches 8 bases. The CDR3 totals 16 residues. The trim removed 0 bases at V and 3 bases at J, leaving 6 bases unmatched. Germline V CDR1 and CDR2: MGHDK, SYGVNS. CDR3 nucleotide sequence: TGTGCCAGCAGTGAATATTTGGCAGGGGGCCACTATGGCTACACCTTC. It translates to CASSEYLAGGHYGYTF.

In regard to this clone: This sample also contains other DNA sequences that code for the same CDR3. The chain uses TRBV30 and TRBJ2-5, with unresolved D. V dropped 0 bases and J dropped 1 base, with 6 bases sitting between them. This CDR3 has 13 amino acids. Germline V gene data show CDR1 as GTSNPN and CDR2 as SVGIG (reference sequence). The CDR3 nucleotides are TGTGCCTGGAGTGTAGCCGTCCAAGAGACCCAGTACTTC. It encodes CAWSVAVQETQYF.

The chain joins TRBV19 to TRBJ2-2; 7 nucleotides agree with TRBD1. The CDR3 is 16 amino acids. Germline-derived CDR1 and CDR2 are LNHDA and SQIVND (reference sequence). V dropped 7 bases and J dropped 3; count of bases not matched to a gene: 11. CDR3 in amino acids: CASTYWIGGDTGELFF. The CDR3, as DNA: TGTGCCAGTACCTACTGGATAGGGGGCGACACCGGGGAGCTGTTTTTT.

The V gene is TRBV4-1, the J gene TRBJ2-7; 8 bases map to TRBD1. The germline CDR1 and CDR2 sequences are MGHRA and YSYEKL. This CDR3 comprises 14 residues. Losses at the gene ends were 6 bases for V and 1 base for J; bases not matched to a gene: 5. The CDR3 here is CASRDRDRSYEQYF. The DNA of the CDR3 is TGCGCCAGCAGAGACCGGGACAGGTCCTACGAGCAGTACTTC.

The chain has TRBV6-1 and TRBJ1-5; the D gene is possibly TRBD1 (6 bases). This CDR3 has 13 residues. The V end lost 6 bases, the J end lost 4 bases, and 10 bases lay between the germline ends. The germline V gene has CDR1 MNHNS and CDR2 SASEGT. CDR3 residues: CASSRGGNQPQHF. As DNA, the CDR3 is TGTGCCAGCAGCAGGGGAGGGAATCAGCCCCAGCATTTT.

The chain employs TRBV27 and TRBJ1-2; D possibly corresponds to TRBD1 (6 bases). Germline loops: CDR1 MNHEY, CDR2 SMNVEV (reference sequence). The CDR3 covers 13 residues. Trimming removed 0 bases at V and 8 bases at J, with 10 bases between. The CDR3 sequence: CASSLSGAGGYTF. The DNA of the CDR3 is TGTGCCAGCAGTTTATCGGGGGCGGGAGGCTACACCTTC.

This clone has a single count. The genes are TRBV30 and TRBJ2-5; 14 nucleotides agree with TRBD2. CDR3 size: 18 residues. CDR1 and CDR2 (germline): GTSNPN, SVGIG (reference sequence). V was pared by 3 bases and J by 4 bases, with 13 bases of the junction left unmatched. CDR3 protein: CAWSHRLAGGPRGETQYF. DNA of the CDR3: TGTGCCTGGAGCCACAGACTAGCGGGAGGGCCTAGGGGAGAGACCCAGTACTTC.

The rearrangement uses TRBV27 and TRBJ1-5; unclear D gene. This CDR3 contains 13 residues. CDR1 is MNHEY, CDR2 SMNVEV, per germline (reference sequence). The V and J ends lost 2 bases and 5 bases respectively, with 7 bases between them. The DNA for the CDR3 is TGTGCCAGCAGTTTAAGCGCGTATCAGCCCCAGCATTTT. As protein: CASSLSAYQPQHF.

V gene TRBV7-3 combines with J gene TRBJ2-1; TRBD1 is a possible D gene (6 bases). V dropped 2 bases and J dropped 6 bases, with 14 bases sitting between them. CDR1 and CDR2 (germline): SGHTA, FQGTGA. This CDR3 contains 15 residues. The DNA for the CDR3 is TGTGCCAGCAGCTTACCAGGGGCCACTATCAATGAGCAGTTCTTC. Translated, it gives CASSLPGATINEQFF.

V is TRBV4-3 and J is TRBJ2-1, with D possibly TRBD2 on 6 matching bases. The V gene's germline CDR1 is LGHNA and CDR2 YSLEER. The CDR3 is made up of 14 amino acids. Between the trimmed V and J ends, which lost 3 bases and 6 bases, there was a span of 12 bases. CDR3 coding DNA: TGCGCCAGCAGCCACGTGGGACTTACCAATGAGCAGTTCTTC. Residues: CASSHVGLTNEQFF.

The genes are TRBV4-3 and TRBJ2-5; D is unresolved. This CDR3 spans 13 amino acids. Between the trimmed V and J ends, which lost 3 bases and 6 bases, there was a span of 11 bases. CDR1 is LGHNA, CDR2 YSLEER, per germline. This CDR3 reads CASSHDTEQTQYF. In DNA, the CDR3 is TGCGCCAGCAGCCATGACACGGAGCAGACCCAGTACTTC.

The CDR3 sequence: CASSQDWDVEGTEAFF. The CDR3 DNA reads as TGCGCCAGCAGCCAAGATTGGGACGTAGAGGGCACTGAAGCTTTCTTT. The J gene is TRBJ1-1, the V gene TRBV4-3; tentative D call: TRBD1 (5 bases). V was pared by 0 bases and J by 4 bases, with 15 bases between. Germline V gene data show CDR1 as LGHNA and CDR2 as YSLEER. CDR3 length: 16 amino acids.

This clone appeared a single time. This rearrangement joins TRBV30 to TRBJ2-1; D remains ambiguous. CDR3 length: 13 residues. Germline CDR1 GTSNPN, CDR2 SVGIG (reference sequence). V was trimmed by 6 bases and J by 1 base, leaving 10 bases between them. The CDR3 sequence: CACVSGSYNEQFF. For the CDR3, the DNA is TGTGCCTGCGTATCGGGTTCCTACAATGAGCAGTTCTTC.